The 16 T cell receptor beta chains below all came from one sample that was sequenced in a study of blood T cell repertoires in COVID-19. Assay used: immunoSEQ multiplex PCR; TCRdb lists only in-frame clones, some missing. Of over 95,000 clones in the sample, approximately 84% were seen once. What was sequenced was peripheral blood. The receptor source for this set is a woman aged 55 to 70 with acute or convalescent COVID-19.

V gene TRBV3-1 (or the pseudogene TRBV3-2) combines with J gene TRBJ2-7; D is perhaps TRBD2 (7 bases). CDR3 length: 15 amino acids. V lost 4 bases and J lost 4, with 17 bases in between. The germline V gene encodes CDR1 LGHDT and CDR2 YNNKEL (reference sequence). CDR3 amino acids: CASSRPGAGVYEQYF. The CDR3 coding sequence is TGTGCCAGCAGCCGGCCAGGGGCGGGGGTTTACGAGCAGTACTTC.

This clone was seen a few times. The CDR3 loop is CASSQLTGGENEQYF. The CDR3 coding sequence is TGTGCCAGCAGCCAGTTGACAGGGGGCGAGAACGAGCAGTACTTC. J is TRBJ2-7 and V is TRBV3-1 (or the pseudogene TRBV3-2); TRBD1 matches 10 bases. J gave up 5 bases and V 3 bases, and 7 bases lay outside the gene matches. Germline assignment: CDR1 LGHDT and CDR2 YNNKEL (reference sequence). CDR3 length equals 15 residues.

The genes are TRBV19 and TRBJ1-2; D may be TRBD1 (5 bases). CDR1 is LNHDA and CDR2 is SQIVND in the germline V gene (reference sequence). The CDR3 length is 15 residues. Trimming left V 10 bases short and J 2 bases short, with 20 bases between. The CDR3 loop is CAIPSGPGLNYGYTF. CDR3 DNA: TGTGCCATCCCATCGGGTCCGGGACTGAACTATGGCTACACCTTC.

In its sample, this clone was seen once. The V gene is TRBV12-3 or TRBV12-4, the J gene TRBJ2-7; tentatively, D is TRBD1 (6 bases). V dropped 5 bases and J dropped 0 bases, with 8 bases sitting between them. The CDR3 runs 13 residues. The CDR3 region is CASSPGHSYEQYF. DNA for the CDR3: TGTGCCAGCAGTCCGGGACACTCCTACGAGCAGTACTTC.

The V call is TRBV10-2, the J call TRBJ1-2; D gene uncertain. The CDR3 spans 11 residues. In germline, CDR1 is WSHSY, CDR2 SAAADI. Deletions cut 11 bases from V and 3 bases from J, with 10 bases between. The CDR3 region is CAAGEDYGYTF. The CDR3 region has the DNA TGCGCCGCCGGGGAGGACTATGGCTACACCTTC.

This chain links TRBV12-3 or TRBV12-4 with TRBJ2-2; D gene unclear. V lost 6 bases and J lost 7, with 12 bases in between. The CDR3 covers 13 residues. The CDR3 sequence is CASSPTTGGELFF. The DNA for the CDR3 is TGTGCCAGCAGCCCTACTACGGGCGGGGAGCTGTTTTTT.

The J gene is TRBJ1-2, the V gene TRBV6-5, with a tentative D call TRBD1 (6 bases). V gave up 0 bases and J gave up 4 bases, with 12 bases separating them. CDR1 and CDR2 (germline): MNHEY, SVGAGI. This CDR3 is built from 15 residues. CDR3 sequence (DNA): TGTGCCAGCAGTTACTCGAAGGGACACAGCTATGGCTACACCTTC. This gives the protein CASSYSKGHSYGYTF.

The chain carries TRBV7-6 and TRBJ1-5; maybe TRBD1 (6 bases). V was pared by 3 bases and J by 4 bases, with 16 bases between. The CDR3 length is 16 residues. CDR1 and CDR2 from the germline V gene are SGHVS and FNYEAQ. The CDR3 protein is CASSLAASTGNQPQHF. Written as DNA, the CDR3 is TGTGCCAGCAGCTTGGCTGCAAGCACAGGGAATCAGCCCCAGCATTTT.

This clone was detected only once. This rearrangement joins TRBV30 to TRBJ1-5, with 7 bases lining up with TRBD1. Germline V gene lookup returns CDR1 GTSNPN and CDR2 SVGIG (reference sequence). This CDR3 contains 13 residues. V was clipped by 2 bases and J by 4 bases; unmatched bases: 2. Here the CDR3 DNA reads TGTGCCTGGAGTCACAGGGGTAATCAGCCCCAGCATTTT. This gives the protein CAWSHRGNQPQHF.

The V and J genes are TRBV27 and TRBJ1-4; the D gene is possibly TRBD1 (6 bases). Per germline, CDR1 MNHEY and CDR2 SMNVEV (reference sequence). V dropped 6 bases and J dropped 0 bases, with 11 bases sitting between them. The CDR3 extends over 15 amino acids. The CDR3 is CASSRRTATNEKLFF. CDR3 nucleotide sequence: TGTGCCAGCAGCCGCCGGACAGCAACTAATGAAAAACTGTTTTTT.

This clone has a handful of counts. V usage is TRBV10-1 and J usage is TRBJ2-7; D is unresolved. Looked up from germline, CDR1 is WNHNN and CDR2 is SYGVQD (reference sequence). The CDR3 extends over 13 amino acids. V lost 2 bases and J 2 bases, leaving 7 bases between the germline ends. The CDR3 nucleotides are TGCGCCAGCAGTGAGGTGGGCCCCTACGAGCAGTACTTC. This codes for CASSEVGPYEQYF.

J is TRBJ2-3 and V is TRBV6-6; 10 bases agree with TRBD1. Germline lookup yields CDR1 MNHNY and CDR2 SVGAGI (reference sequence). V trimming: 5 bases; J trimming: 6 bases; junction bases outside the gene matches: 5. The CDR3 extends over 14 amino acids. The DNA of the CDR3 is TGTGCCAGCAGTCTCGGACAGGGGGGGGATACGCAGTATTTT. It yields the protein CASSLGQGGDTQYF.

The chain combines TRBV19 with TRBJ2-3; 8 bases line up with TRBD2. J lost 4 bases, V lost 6 bases, and 12 bases had no gene match. CDR1 and CDR2 (germline): LNHDA, SQIVND (reference sequence). The CDR3 covers 16 residues. In DNA, the CDR3 is TGTGCCAGTAGCCCGCGGGGGGTCCAAAGCGCAGATACGCAGTATTTT. Protein sequence: CASSPRGVQSADTQYF. Drawing the rest from reference TRBV19 and TRBJ2-3, the complete variable domain is DGGITQSPKYLFRKEGQNVTLSCEQNLNHDAMYWYRQDPGQGLRLIYYSQIVNDFQKGDIAEGYSVSREKKESFPLTVTSAQKNPTAFYLCASSPRGVQSADTQYFGPGTRLTVL.

The chain has TRBV12-3 or TRBV12-4 and TRBJ1-2, with D unclear. V was clipped by 6 bases and J by 8 bases, with 16 bases between them. The CDR3 length is 13 residues. As DNA, the CDR3 is TGTGCCAGCAGCCCCCGACACGGGAGAGGCTACACCTTC. Protein sequence: CASSPRHGRGYTF.

This chain joins TRBV6-4 and TRBJ2-1, with TRBD1 matching 9 bases. This CDR3 comprises 16 residues. V was clipped by 3 bases and J by 6 bases; unmatched bases: 9. Germline V gene data show CDR1 as MRHNA and CDR2 as SNTAGT. CDR3 nucleotides: TGTGCCAGCAGTGATTTCGGACAGGGGAATGGCAATGAGCAGTTCTTC. Translated: CASSDFGQGNGNEQFF.

V and J are TRBV19 and TRBJ2-1, with D perhaps matching TRBD1 (6 bases). The CDR3 covers 14 residues. The V end lost 4 bases, the J end lost 4 bases, and 11 bases lay between the germline ends. Germline CDR1 is LNHDA and CDR2 is SQIVND (reference sequence). In DNA, the CDR3 is TGTGCCAGTAGTAAATTGGACAGATACAATGAGCAGTTCTTC. Its translation is CASSKLDRYNEQFF.